The rows below give T cell receptor beta chains drawn from one sample of a study of T cell responses to AZD1222 COVID-19 vaccine. Using immunoSEQ multiplex PCR, the repertoire was profiled, and TCRdb retains in-frame clones only, with some absent. The sample includes 250,000 to 300,000 clones, 90% to 95% seen only once; the top ten take 0.55%. Sequences were derived from peripheral blood, sampled 28 days after the second AZD1222 dose. These receptors were taken from an adult who received the AZD1222 COVID-19 vaccine. CDR3s leave out the opening cysteine and the closing phenylalanine or tryptophan.

j_gene | v_gene | CDR3aa
TRBJ1-1 | TRBV29-1 | SAATPEGTEAF
TRBJ1-1 | TRBV3-1/TRBV3-2 | ASSLMGGTEAF
TRBJ1-2 | TRBV28 | ASSSRVYGYT
TRBJ2-1 | TRBV11-2 | ASSLEIGVGSNEQF
TRBJ1-3 | TRBV5-1 | ASSLDRVSGNTIY
TRBJ2-3 | TRBV5-1 | ASSLGSGGSTDTQY
TRBJ1-4 | TRBV4-1 | ASSQGQGQVEKLF
TRBJ1-2 | TRBV7-8 | ASSHRYSGEGYT
TRBJ2-5 | TRBV11-2 | ASTQYGY
TRBJ1-4 | TRBV6-5 | ASSYSGRGREKLF
TRBJ2-3 | TRBV5-5 | ASSFGGTSSTDTQY
TRBJ1-2 | TRBV6-4 | ASSLGQGNNYGYT
TRBJ1-3 | TRBV3-1/TRBV3-2 | ASGDLGDPGNTIY
TRBJ2-2 | TRBV2 | ASEGNGELF
TRBJ2-7 | TRBV19 | ASSIDLRTEQY
TRBJ2-7 | TRBV5-4 | ASSWDRAYEQY
TRBJ1-1 | TRBV3-1/TRBV3-2 | ASSQPGGGTEAF
TRBJ2-5 | TRBV10-3 | ATGGSGGYQETQY
TRBJ1-5 | TRBV5-3 | ARPGWRRRGNQPQH
TRBJ2-1 | TRBV3-1/TRBV3-2 | ASSPPTSGRVYEQF
TRBJ1-4 | TRBV3-1/TRBV3-2 | ASSRGGVDEKLF
TRBJ1-4 | TRBV6-2/TRBV6-3 | ASSYSSGKLF
TRBJ2-7 | TRBV28 | ASSLWAEYEQY
TRBJ1-2 | TRBV5-6 | ASSRQGDYGYT
TRBJ1-5 | TRBV18 | ASSPGDRVLYSNQPQH
TRBJ1-4 | TRBV2 | ASSVNREGEKLF
TRBJ2-7 | TRBV6-5 | ASSSSGTYEQY
TRBJ1-6 | TRBV3-1/TRBV3-2 | ASSQDPWENSPLH
TRBJ1-1 | TRBV6-5 | ASSPRRSGTEAF
TRBJ1-2 | TRBV29-1 | SVGDRIYGYT
TRBJ2-5 | TRBV5-4 | ASSLVGDQETQY
TRBJ2-7 | TRBV29-1 | SVRSGSLGYEQY
TRBJ1-1 | TRBV5-1 | ASSPGTGGDTEAF
TRBJ1-2 | TRBV7-9 | ASSLVPGNYGYT
TRBJ2-3 | TRBV28 | ASSVPNGADTQY
TRBJ1-1 | TRBV19 | ASTPDGAVNTEAF
TRBJ1-4 | TRBV7-9 | ASRATGGEKLF
TRBJ1-1 | TRBV27 | ASSFSGVAEAF
TRBJ1-2 | TRBV4-3 | ASKGTDHGYT
TRBJ2-3 | TRBV7-2 | ASSFIAGGGDTQY
TRBJ2-3 | TRBV9 | ASSAWGLAGPDTQY
TRBJ2-4 | TRBV28 | ASSSPTGGNIQY
TRBJ2-1 | TRBV12-5 | ASGMNLLYNEQF
TRBJ2-7 | TRBV6-5 | ASSPTGTGVNEQY
TRBJ2-7 | TRBV5-4 | ASSLAGTGVEQY
TRBJ2-7 | TRBV30 | AWRLAGVPYEQY
TRBJ2-1 | TRBV11-2 | ASSQGQGPNEQF
TRBJ1-5 | TRBV6-1 | ASSDGYRVPNQPQH
TRBJ1-2 | TRBV24-1 | ATSDLQDPYGYT
TRBJ2-7 | TRBV7-9 | ASSRDTDLREQY
TRBJ2-3 | TRBV28 | ASIEASGGTSGDTQY
TRBJ2-3 | TRBV28 | ASSPPRQGNTDTQY
TRBJ2-3 | TRBV10-2 | ASSAILAGGPSDTQY
TRBJ2-7 | TRBV4-2 | ASTGLSYEQY
TRBJ2-5 | TRBV29-1 | SSRGVQETQY
TRBJ2-3 | TRBV3-1/TRBV3-2 | ASIGQGKSDTQY